Listed here are 16 T cell receptor beta chains from one sample, sequenced in a study of T-cell reconstitution after alpha-beta-depleted transplantation in children. Preparation of the TCRbeta library involved a method that used unique molecular identifiers. TCRdb reanalysed the PCR reads using MiXCR and keeps one entry per CDR3 protein. The sample consists of roughly 400,000 distinct CDR3 sequences, about 40% of them appearing once. This sample comprised PBMCs, obtained before TCRalphabeta/CD19-depleted stem cell transplant. These receptors were collected from a girl aged 2-9 years with aplastic anemia, due to receive a stem cell transplant.

The chain links TRBV5-4 to TRBJ1-1; D call uncertain. The CDR3 runs to 19 residues. The V gene's germline CDR1 is SGHNT and CDR2 YYREEE (reference sequence). The germline V and J ends were trimmed by 0 bases and 1 base, with 22 bases remaining between them. The CDR3 DNA reads TGTGCCAGCAGCTTGGCGAACAGCCTGGACTACACAAGGAACACTGAAGCTTTCTTT. It yields the protein CASSLANSLDYTRNTEAFF.

The rearrangement uses TRBV29-1 and TRBJ2-1; the match to TRBD2 covers 9 bases. The V gene end was trimmed by 0 bases and the J gene end by 4 bases; junction bases not matched to a gene: 1. CDR3 length: 14 residues. Germline assignment: CDR1 SQVTM and CDR2 ANQGSEA. DNA of the CDR3: TGCAGCGTTGAAGAGCGGGAGGGATACAATGAGCAGTTCTTC. Amino acid sequence: CSVEEREGYNEQFF.

The chain has TRBV10-3 and TRBJ2-5; 10 bases align to TRBD1. Per the germline V gene, CDR1 is ENHRY and CDR2 is SYGVKD. Germline trimming cut 6 bases from V and 4 bases from J; bases unmatched to any gene: 5. This CDR3 has 14 residues. DNA for the CDR3: TGTGCCATCAGAAGACAGGGGGCCCGAGAGACCCAGTACTTC. This codes for CAIRRQGARETQYF.

The chain has TRBV18 and TRBJ1-5; D gene ambiguous. V was shortened by 1 base and J by 5 bases, with 6 bases between the two germline ends. The CDR3 consists of 13 residues. Germline assignment: CDR1 KGHSH and CDR2 LQKENI. CDR3 DNA: TGTGCCAGCTCACCACTCTGGGATCAGCCCCAGCATTTT. Its protein product is CASSPLWDQPQHF.

This sequence joins TRBV20-1 and TRBJ2-5; TRBD1 or TRBD2 may be the D gene (5 bases each). This CDR3 region has 15 residues. Germline V gene data show CDR1 as DFQATT and CDR2 as SNEGSKA (reference sequence). V gave up 6 bases and J gave up 2 bases, with 19 bases separating them. CDR3 residues: CSASPPGRTQETQYF. CDR3 coding DNA: TGCAGTGCAAGCCCTCCGGGACGAACACAAGAGACCCAGTACTTC.

The sample holds many counts of this clonotype. The chain has TRBV4-2 and TRBJ2-3, with D uncertain. V dropped 0 bases and J dropped 3 bases, with 4 bases sitting between them. Germline CDR1 reads LGHNA; CDR2 reads YNFKEQ. The CDR3 contains 13 residues. The CDR3 loop is CASSQERTDTQYF. CDR3 coding DNA: TGTGCCAGCAGCCAAGAGCGGACAGATACGCAGTATTTT.

The CDR3 DNA reads as TGTGCCAGCAGCTTGGTGGAACAGGGGTTGAGAACAGATACGCAGTATTTT. It translates to CASSLVEQGLRTDTQYF. The V gene is TRBV5-5, the J gene TRBJ2-3; 7 nucleotides agree with TRBD1. CDR1 is SGHKS and CDR2 is YYEKEE in the germline V gene (reference sequence). The CDR3 sequence is 17 residues long. V lost 0 bases, J lost 3 bases, and 10 bases stayed unmatched. The full variable domain, rest sourced from reference TRBV5-5 and TRBJ2-3, is DAGVTQSPTHLIKTRGQQVTLRCSPISGHKSVSWYQQVLGQGPQFIFQYYEKEERGRGNFPDRFSARQFPNYSSELNVNALLLGDSALYLCASSLVEQGLRTDTQYFGPGTRLTVL.

The CDR3 DNA reads as TGTGCCAGCAGTTACTCGATTGACGTGGCAGGGCTCAATGAGCAGTTCTTC. Translating it yields CASSYSIDVAGLNEQFF. The chain joins TRBV6-5 to TRBJ2-1; D is possibly TRBD1 (5 bases). CDR1 is MNHEY and CDR2 is SVGAGI in the germline V gene. V dropped 0 bases and J dropped 6 bases, with 18 bases sitting between them. CDR3 length equals 17 residues.

The chain joins TRBV9 to TRBJ2-5; 7 bases are shared with TRBD2. CDR3 length: 15 amino acids. Looked up from germline, CDR1 is SGDLS and CDR2 is YYNGEE. Trimming took 2 bases from V and 4 from J; bases not matched to a gene: 8. DNA for the CDR3: TGTGCCAGCAGCGTTGGGGGAGGGCCAGGAGAGACCCAGTACTTC. Its protein is CASSVGGGPGETQYF.

This chain joins TRBV9 and TRBJ1-6, with 8 positions matching TRBD1. CDR3 size: 14 residues. V gave up 0 bases and J gave up 7 bases; unmatched junction bases: 0. In germline, CDR1 is SGDLS, CDR2 YYNGEE. The CDR3 DNA reads as TGTGCCAGCAGCGTAGGGGACAGGAATTCACCCCTCCACTTT. Translation gives CASSVGDRNSPLHF.

This clonotype appeared a few times. This sequence joins TRBV24-1 and TRBJ2-5; 11 bases are shared with TRBD1. CDR3 length: 15 amino acids. J was trimmed by 4 bases and V by 4 bases; bases with no gene match: 4. CDR1 is KGHDR, CDR2 SFDVKD, per germline. CDR3 protein: CATSDPGQGGETQYF. The CDR3 DNA sequence: TGTGCCACCAGTGACCCGGGACAGGGGGGAGAGACCCAGTACTTC.

This clonotype was detected many times. This chain links TRBV12-3 or TRBV12-4 with TRBJ1-5; no reliable D call. The V and J ends lost 6 bases and 0 bases respectively, with 3 bases between them. This CDR3 spans 12 amino acids. CDR3 DNA sequence: TGTGCCAGCAGGATTAGCAATCAGCCCCAGCATTTT. It specifies CASRISNQPQHF.

V usage is TRBV5-1 and J usage is TRBJ2-7; 7 nucleotides line up with TRBD2. V shed 0 bases, J shed 6 bases, and the junction held 9 bases outside the gene matches. In germline, CDR1 is SGHRS, CDR2 YFSETQ. This CDR3 is 15 amino acids long. The CDR3 region has the DNA TGCGCCAGCAGCTTGGCCGAGCGGGATTGGCTCGAGCAGTACTTC. Amino acid sequence: CASSLAERDWLEQYF. Full variable domain (rest looked up from reference TRBV5-1 and TRBJ2-7): KAGVTQTPRYLIKTRGQQVTLSCSPISGHRSVSWYQQTPGQGLQFLFEYFSETQRNKGNFPGRFSGRQFSNSRSEMNVSTLELGDSALYLCASSLAERDWLEQYFGPGTRLTVT.

This chain uses TRBV27 with TRBJ1-4; D might be TRBD1 (6 bases). V lost 7 bases, J lost 8 bases, and 20 bases lay in between. Germline lookup yields CDR1 MNHEY and CDR2 SMNVEV (reference sequence). The CDR3 consists of 15 residues. The CDR3 reads CASIIQRGAREKLFF. The DNA of the CDR3 is TGTGCCAGCATTATTCAGCGGGGGGCGAGAGAAAAACTGTTTTTT.

The rearrangement uses TRBV5-1 and TRBJ2-6; D not resolved. Germline CDR1 reads SGHRS; CDR2 reads YFSETQ. This CDR3 has 18 amino acids. V was pared by 0 bases and J by 0 bases, with 13 bases between. The DNA of the CDR3 is TGCGCCAGCAGCTTGGTTTCGACGGTGGGCTCTGGGGCCAACGTCCTGACTTTC. This sequence encodes CASSLVSTVGSGANVLTF.

CDR3 in amino acids: CSASLRDQYNEQFF. CDR3 nucleotide sequence: TGCAGTGCTAGTTTACGGGACCAATACAATGAGCAGTTCTTC. The chain is built from TRBV20-1 and TRBJ2-1, with D tentatively TRBD1 or TRBD2 (5 bases each). V lost 3 bases, J lost 4 bases, and 13 bases lay in between. Germline V gene data show CDR1 as DFQATT and CDR2 as SNEGSKA (reference sequence). This CDR3 has 14 residues.